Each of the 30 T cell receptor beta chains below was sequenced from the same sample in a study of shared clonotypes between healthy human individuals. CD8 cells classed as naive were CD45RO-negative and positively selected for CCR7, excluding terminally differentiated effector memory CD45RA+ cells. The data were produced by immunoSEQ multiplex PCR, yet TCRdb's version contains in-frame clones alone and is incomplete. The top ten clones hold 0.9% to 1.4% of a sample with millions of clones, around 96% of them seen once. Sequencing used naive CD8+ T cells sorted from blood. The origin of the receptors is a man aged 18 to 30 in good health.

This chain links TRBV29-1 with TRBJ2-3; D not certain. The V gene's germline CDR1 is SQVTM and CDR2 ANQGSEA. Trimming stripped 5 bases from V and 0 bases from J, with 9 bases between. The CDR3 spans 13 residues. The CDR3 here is CSVWAASTDTQYF. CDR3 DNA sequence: TGCAGCGTTTGGGCAGCTAGCACAGATACGCAGTATTTT.

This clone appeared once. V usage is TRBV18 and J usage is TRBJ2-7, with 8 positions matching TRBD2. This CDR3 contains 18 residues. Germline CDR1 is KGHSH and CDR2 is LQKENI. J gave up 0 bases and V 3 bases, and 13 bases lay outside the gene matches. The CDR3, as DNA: TGTGCCAGCTCACCCACCCGGGAGGGATGGGTGAGCTCCTACGAGCAGTACTTC. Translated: CASSPTREGWVSSYEQYF.

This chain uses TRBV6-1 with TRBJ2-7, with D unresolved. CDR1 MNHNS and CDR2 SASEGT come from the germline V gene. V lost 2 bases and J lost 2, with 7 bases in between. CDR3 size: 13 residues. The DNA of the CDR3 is TGTGCCAGCAGTGAATGGCCCACCTACGAGCAGTACTTC. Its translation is CASSEWPTYEQYF.

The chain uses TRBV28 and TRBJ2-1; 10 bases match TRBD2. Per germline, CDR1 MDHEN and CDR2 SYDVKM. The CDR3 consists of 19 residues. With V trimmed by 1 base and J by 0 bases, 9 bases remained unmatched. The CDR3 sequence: CASSLLSSGGPSSYNEQFF. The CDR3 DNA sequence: TGTGCCAGCAGTTTATTGTCTAGCGGGGGCCCGAGCTCCTACAATGAGCAGTTCTTC.

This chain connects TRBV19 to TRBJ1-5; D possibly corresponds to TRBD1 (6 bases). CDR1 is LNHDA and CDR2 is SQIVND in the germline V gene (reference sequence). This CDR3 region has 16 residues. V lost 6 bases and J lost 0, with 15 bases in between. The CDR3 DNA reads TGTGCCAGTAGGAACAGGGACCCCTATAGCAATCAGCCCCAGCATTTT. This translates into CASRNRDPYSNQPQHF. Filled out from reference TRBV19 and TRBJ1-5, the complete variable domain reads DGGITQSPKYLFRKEGQNVTLSCEQNLNHDAMYWYRQDPGQGLRLIYYSQIVNDFQKGDIAEGYSVSREKKESFPLTVTSAQKNPTAFYLCASRNRDPYSNQPQHFGDGTRLSIL.

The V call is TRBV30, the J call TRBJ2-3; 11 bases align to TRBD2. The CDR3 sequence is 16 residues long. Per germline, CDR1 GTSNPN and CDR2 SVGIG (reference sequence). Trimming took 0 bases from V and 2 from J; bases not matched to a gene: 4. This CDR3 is CAWSVGTSGTTDTQYF. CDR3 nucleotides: TGTGCCTGGAGTGTGGGGACTAGCGGTACCACAGATACGCAGTATTTT. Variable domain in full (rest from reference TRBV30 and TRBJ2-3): SQTIHQWPATLVQPVGSPLSLECTVEGTSNPNLYWYRQAAGRGLQLLFYSVGIGQISSEVPQNLSASRPQDRQFILSSKKLLLSDSGFYLCAWSVGTSGTTDTQYFGPGTRLTVL.

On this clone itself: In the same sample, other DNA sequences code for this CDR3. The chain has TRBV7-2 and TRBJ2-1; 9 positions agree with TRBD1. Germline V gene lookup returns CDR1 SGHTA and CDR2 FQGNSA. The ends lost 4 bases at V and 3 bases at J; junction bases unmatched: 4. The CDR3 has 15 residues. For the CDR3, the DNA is TGTGCCAGCAGCTCTCCGGGACAGGGCTACAATGAGCAGTTCTTC. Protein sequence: CASSSPGQGYNEQFF.

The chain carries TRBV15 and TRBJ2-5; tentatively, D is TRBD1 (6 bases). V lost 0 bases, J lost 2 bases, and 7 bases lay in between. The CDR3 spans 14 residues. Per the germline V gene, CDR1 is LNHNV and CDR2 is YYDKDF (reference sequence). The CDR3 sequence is CATSREGQQETQYF. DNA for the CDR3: TGTGCCACCAGCAGAGAAGGACAGCAAGAGACCCAGTACTTC.

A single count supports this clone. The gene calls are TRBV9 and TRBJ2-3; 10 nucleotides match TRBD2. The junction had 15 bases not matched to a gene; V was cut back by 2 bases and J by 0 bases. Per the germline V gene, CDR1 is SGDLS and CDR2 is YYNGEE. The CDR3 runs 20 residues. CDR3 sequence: CASSVQGVAGGEGSTDTQYF. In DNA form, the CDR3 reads TGTGCCAGCAGCGTTCAAGGAGTAGCGGGAGGCGAAGGAAGCACAGATACGCAGTATTTT.

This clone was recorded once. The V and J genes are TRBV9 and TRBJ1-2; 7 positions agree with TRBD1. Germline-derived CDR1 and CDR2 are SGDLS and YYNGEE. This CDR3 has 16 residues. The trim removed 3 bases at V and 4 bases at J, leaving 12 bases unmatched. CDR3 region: CASSASLLQGTYGYTF. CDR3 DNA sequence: TGTGCCAGCAGCGCCAGCCTACTACAGGGGACCTATGGCTACACCTTC.

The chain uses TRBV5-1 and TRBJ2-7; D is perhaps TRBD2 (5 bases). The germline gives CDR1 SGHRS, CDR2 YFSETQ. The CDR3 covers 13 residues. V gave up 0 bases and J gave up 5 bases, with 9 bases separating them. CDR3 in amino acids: CASSLVYGDEQYF. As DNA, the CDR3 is TGCGCCAGCAGCTTGGTGTACGGGGACGAGCAGTACTTC.

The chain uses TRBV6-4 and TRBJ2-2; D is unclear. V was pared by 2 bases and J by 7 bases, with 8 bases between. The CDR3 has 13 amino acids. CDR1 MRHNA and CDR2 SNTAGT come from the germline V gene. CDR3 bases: TGTGCCAGCAGTGACGCGGCCGGCGGGGAGCTGTTTTTT. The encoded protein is CASSDAAGGELFF.

As DNA, the CDR3 is TGTGCCATCAGTGGCAGCGGGGAAGGGATAGTAGAGACCCAGTACTTC. It translates to CAISGSGEGIVETQYF. V gene TRBV10-3 combines with J gene TRBJ2-5, with 7 bases lining up with TRBD2. The CDR3 contains 16 residues. The germline V gene encodes CDR1 ENHRY and CDR2 SYGVKD. Losses at the gene ends were 4 bases for V and 4 bases for J; bases not matched to a gene: 12.

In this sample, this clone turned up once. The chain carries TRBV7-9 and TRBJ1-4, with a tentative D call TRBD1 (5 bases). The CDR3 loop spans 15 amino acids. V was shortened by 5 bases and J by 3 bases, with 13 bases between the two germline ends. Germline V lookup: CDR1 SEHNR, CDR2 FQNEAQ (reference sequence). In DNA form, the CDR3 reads TGTGCCAGCAGCATCCAGACAGAACCTAATGAAAAACTGTTTTTT. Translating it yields CASSIQTEPNEKLFF.

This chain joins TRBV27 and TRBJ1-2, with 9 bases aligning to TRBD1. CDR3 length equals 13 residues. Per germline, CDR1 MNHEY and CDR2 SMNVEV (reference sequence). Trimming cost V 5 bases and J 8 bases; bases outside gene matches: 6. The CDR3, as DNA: TGTGCCAGCAGTCGAGGGACAGGGTGGGGCTACACCTTC. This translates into CASSRGTGWGYTF.

In DNA form, the CDR3 reads TGTGCCAGCAGCGAAGGGTTGGATACGCAGTATTTT. It specifies CASSEGLDTQYF. The V gene is TRBV7-2, the J gene TRBJ2-3; D uncertain. Germline-derived CDR1 and CDR2 are SGHTA and FQGNSA. Trimming shortened V by 5 bases and J by 6 bases, and 9 bases separated the two germline ends. The CDR3 length is 12 residues.

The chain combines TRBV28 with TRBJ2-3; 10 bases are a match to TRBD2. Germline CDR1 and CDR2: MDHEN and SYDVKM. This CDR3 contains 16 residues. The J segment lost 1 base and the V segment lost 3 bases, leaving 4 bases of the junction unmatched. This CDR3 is CASSFGTSARTDTQYF. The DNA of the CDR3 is TGTGCCAGCAGTTTTGGGACTAGCGCACGCACAGATACGCAGTATTTT.

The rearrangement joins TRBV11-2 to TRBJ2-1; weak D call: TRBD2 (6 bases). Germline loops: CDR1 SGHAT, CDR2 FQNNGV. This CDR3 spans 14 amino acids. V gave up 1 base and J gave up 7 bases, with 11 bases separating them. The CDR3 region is CASSLGGVVNEQFF. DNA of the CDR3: TGTGCCAGCAGCTTAGGCGGGGTGGTTAATGAGCAGTTCTTC.

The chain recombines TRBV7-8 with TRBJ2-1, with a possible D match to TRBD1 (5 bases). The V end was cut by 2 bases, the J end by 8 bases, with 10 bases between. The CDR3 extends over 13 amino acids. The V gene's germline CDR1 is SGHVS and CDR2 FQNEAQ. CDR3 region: CASSLFQGYEQFF. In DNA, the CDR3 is TGTGCCAGCAGCTTATTTCAGGGATATGAGCAGTTCTTC.

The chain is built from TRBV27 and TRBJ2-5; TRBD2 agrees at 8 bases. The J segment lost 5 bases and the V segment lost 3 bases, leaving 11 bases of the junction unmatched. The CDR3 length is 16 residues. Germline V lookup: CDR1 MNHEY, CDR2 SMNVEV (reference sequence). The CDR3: CASSFSPGAGEETQYF. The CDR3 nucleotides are TGTGCCAGCAGTTTTTCCCCGGGAGCGGGGGAGGAGACCCAGTACTTC.

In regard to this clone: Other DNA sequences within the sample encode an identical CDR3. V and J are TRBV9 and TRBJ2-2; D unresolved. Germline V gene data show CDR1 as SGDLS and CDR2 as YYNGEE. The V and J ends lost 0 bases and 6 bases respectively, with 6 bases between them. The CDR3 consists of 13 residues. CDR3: CASSVDLAGELFF. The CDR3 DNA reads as TGTGCCAGCAGCGTAGATCTAGCCGGGGAGCTGTTTTTT.

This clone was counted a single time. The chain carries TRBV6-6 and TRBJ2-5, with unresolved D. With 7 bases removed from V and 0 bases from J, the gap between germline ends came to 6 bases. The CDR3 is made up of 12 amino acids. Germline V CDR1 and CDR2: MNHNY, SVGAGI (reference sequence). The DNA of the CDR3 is TGTGCCAGCATGGGGAACCAAGAGACCCAGTACTTC. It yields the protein CASMGNQETQYF.

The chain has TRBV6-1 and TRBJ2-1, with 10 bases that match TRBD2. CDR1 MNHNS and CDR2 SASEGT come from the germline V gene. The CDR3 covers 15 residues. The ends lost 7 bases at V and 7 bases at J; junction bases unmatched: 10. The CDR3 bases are TGTGCCAGCACTGCGCTAGCGGGGGTGGTGAATGAGCAGTTCTTC. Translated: CASTALAGVVNEQFF.

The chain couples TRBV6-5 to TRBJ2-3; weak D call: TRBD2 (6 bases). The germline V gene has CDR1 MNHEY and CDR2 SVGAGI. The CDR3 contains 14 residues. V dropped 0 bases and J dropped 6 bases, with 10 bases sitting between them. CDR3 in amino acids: CASSYSTSRDTQYF. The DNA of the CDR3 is TGTGCCAGCAGTTACTCGACTAGTAGGGATACGCAGTATTTT.

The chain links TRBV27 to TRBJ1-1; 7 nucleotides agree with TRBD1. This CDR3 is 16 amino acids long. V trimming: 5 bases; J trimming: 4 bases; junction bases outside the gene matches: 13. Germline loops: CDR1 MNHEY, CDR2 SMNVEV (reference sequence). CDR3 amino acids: CASSPRTGRGGTEAFF. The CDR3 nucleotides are TGTGCCAGCAGTCCAAGGACAGGTCGAGGTGGCACTGAAGCTTTCTTT.

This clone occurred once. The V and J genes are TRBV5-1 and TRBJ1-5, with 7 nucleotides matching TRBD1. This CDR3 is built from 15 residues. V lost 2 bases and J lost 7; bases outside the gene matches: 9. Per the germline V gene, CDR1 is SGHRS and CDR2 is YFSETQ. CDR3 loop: CASSLTQGGWQPQHF. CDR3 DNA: TGCGCCAGCAGCTTAACCCAGGGGGGATGGCAGCCCCAGCATTTT.

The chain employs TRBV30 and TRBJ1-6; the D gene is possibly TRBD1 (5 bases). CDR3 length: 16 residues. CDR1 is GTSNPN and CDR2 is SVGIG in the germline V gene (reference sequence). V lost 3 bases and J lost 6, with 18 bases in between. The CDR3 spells CAWREHPQGPNSPLHF. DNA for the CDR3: TGTGCCTGGAGAGAACACCCCCAGGGACCTAATTCACCCCTCCACTTT.

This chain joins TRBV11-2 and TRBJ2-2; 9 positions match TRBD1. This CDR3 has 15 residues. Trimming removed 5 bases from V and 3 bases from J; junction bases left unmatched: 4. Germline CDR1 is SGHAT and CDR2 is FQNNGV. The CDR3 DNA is TGTGCCAGCAGCCAAACAGGGGGCTACACCGGGGAGCTGTTTTTT. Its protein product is CASSQTGGYTGELFF.

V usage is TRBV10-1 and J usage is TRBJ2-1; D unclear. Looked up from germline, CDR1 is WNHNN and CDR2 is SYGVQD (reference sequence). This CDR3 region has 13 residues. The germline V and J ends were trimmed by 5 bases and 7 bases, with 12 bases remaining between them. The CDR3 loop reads CASSSFFGNEQFF. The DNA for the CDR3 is TGCGCCAGCAGTTCTTTCTTCGGGAATGAGCAGTTCTTC.

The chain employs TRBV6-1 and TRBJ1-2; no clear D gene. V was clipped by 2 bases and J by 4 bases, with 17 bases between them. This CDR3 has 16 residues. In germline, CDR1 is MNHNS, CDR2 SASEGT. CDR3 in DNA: TGTGCCAGCAGTGAACCCCAGTGGGCGCTTTCCTATGGCTACACCTTC. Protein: CASSEPQWALSYGYTF.